This T cell receptor (beta chain) was profiled in a study of immune characteristics of hereditary and idiopathic chronic pancreatitis. Study-wide points: Hereditary versus idiopathic pancreatitis showed different Vbeta-Jbeta usage, including TRBV10, TRBV19, TRBV23, TRBV5. This study excluded chronic pancreatitis caused by alcohol use.

Of note for this clone: Its antigen remains unidentified.

The pancreas tissue came from patients undergoing total pancreatectomy with islet autotransplantation. TCRdb keeps only in-frame clones here, not all; method: immunoSEQ multiplex PCR. In the table there are fewer than 10,000 clones, 70% to 80% of which are singletons. The CDR3 runs to 13 residues. Per the germline V gene, CDR1 is GTSNPN and CDR2 is SVGIG (reference sequence). V was shortened by 0 bases and J by 5 bases, with 7 bases between the two germline ends. This sequence was found in a human donor with chronic pancreatitis. Sequencing input: pancreas tissue with idiopathic chronic pancreatitis. This chain connects TRBV30 to TRBJ2-2; possible D gene TRBD2, 6 bases. The CDR3 sequence is CAWSVRGTGELFF. The CDR3 DNA sequence: TGTGCCTGGAGTGTACGGGGGACCGGGGAGCTGTTTTTT.